This is a list of T cell receptor beta chains from one sample in a study of T cells in Graves' hyperthyroidism and ophthalmopathy. Each CDR3 protein gets one entry after TCRdb re-called the multiplex PCR reads with MiXCR. The sample holds around 700,000 distinct CDR3 sequences; 18% are singletons and the top ten take over 15%. Sequencing input: blood. Receptors originate from a woman between 50 and 59 years old with Graves' hyperthyroidism that later progressed to Graves' ophthalmopathy. CDR3s include the opening cysteine and the closing phenylalanine or tryptophan. The D gene is left open where the match is weak. A clone size is listed for some rows: how often the clone was seen (once, few, many), or a class if it is expanded.

CDR3aa	CDR3nt	v_gene	d_gene	j_gene	abundance
CASSSGTTPRSEKLFF	TGTGCCAGCAGCTCGGGGACGACGCCGAGAAGCGAAAAACTGTTTTTT	TRBV2	NA	TRBJ1-4	NA
CASSFGAQSRYTF	TGTGCCAGCAGCTTCGGGGCTCAATCTCGCTACACCTTC	TRBV7-2	NA	TRBJ1-2	many
CASSLTRTANTGELFF	TGTGCCAGCAGCTTAACCAGGACAGCCAACACCGGGGAGCTGTTTTTT	TRBV6-1	NA	TRBJ2-2	few
CSARDEAGATYSNQPQHF	TGCAGTGCTAGAGATGAGGCAGGGGCGACTTATAGCAATCAGCCCCAGCATTTT	TRBV20-1	NA	TRBJ1-5	few
CASLPFRTGGGYNSPLHF	TGTGCCAGCCTCCCCTTTAGGACAGGGGGCGGCTATAATTCACCCCTCCACTTT	TRBV6-1	TRBD1	TRBJ1-6	many
CASSPAWDTEAFF	TGTGCCAGCTCCCCGGCGTGGGACACTGAAGCTTTCTTT	TRBV18	NA	TRBJ1-1	many
CSVEQGRTGELFF	TGCAGCGTTGAACAGGGTCGCACCGGGGAGCTGTTTTTT	TRBV29-1	NA	TRBJ2-2	many
CASSTTDRGNGYTF	TGTGCCAGCAGTACGACGGACAGGGGGAATGGCTACACCTTC	TRBV6-1	TRBD1	TRBJ1-2	many
CASSVVGTGDEKLFF	TGTGCCAGCAGCGTAGTAGGGACAGGTGATGAAAAACTGTTTTTT	TRBV9	TRBD1	TRBJ1-4	NA
CASSGGDRGPNTEAFF	TGCGCCAGCAGCGGGGGGGACAGGGGGCCGAACACTGAAGCTTTCTTT	TRBV5-1	TRBD1	TRBJ1-1	many
CASSDDAGRSDTQYF	TGTGCCAGCAGTGATGACGCCGGTCGGTCCGATACGCAGTATTTT	TRBV6-4	NA	TRBJ2-3	NA
CAIAGARDEQFF	TGTGCCATCGCCGGGGCCCGGGATGAGCAGTTCTTC	TRBV10-3	NA	TRBJ2-1	few
CTSSRGTRDNEQFF	TGCACCAGCAGCCGGGGGACTAGGGACAATGAGCAGTTCTTC	TRBV5-1	TRBD2	TRBJ2-1	NA
CASSDDSSYNEQFF	TGTGCCAGCAGCGACGATAGCTCCTACAATGAGCAGTTCTTC	TRBV27	NA	TRBJ2-1	many
CASRNRDRDSTEAFF	TGTGCCAGCAGAAACCGGGACAGGGATTCCACTGAAGCTTTCTTT	TRBV7-9	TRBD1	TRBJ1-1	few
CASSQWTGMNTEAFF	TGTGCCAGCAGCCAATGGACAGGCATGAACACTGAAGCTTTCTTT	TRBV14	TRBD1	TRBJ1-1	many
CASSYSPPTRQYRVVHEQYF	TGTGCCAGCAGTTACTCGCCCCCAACTCGCCAGTACAGGGTGGTGCACGAGCAGTACTTC	TRBV6-5	NA	TRBJ2-7	many
CASSFPQDNYGYTF	TGCGCCAGCAGCTTTCCACAGGACAACTATGGCTACACCTTC	TRBV5-1	NA	TRBJ1-2	NA
CASSLIGVQETQYF	TGTGCCAGCAGCTTAATTGGGGTTCAGGAGACCCAGTACTTC	TRBV7-3	NA	TRBJ2-5	many
CASSLGDSYNMYRNTEAFF	TGTGCCAGCAGCTTGGGGGACAGCTACAATATGTATCGTAACACTGAAGCTTTCTTT	TRBV5-5	TRBD1	TRBJ1-1	few
CSVEDRGTEAFF	TGCAGCGTTGAGGACAGGGGCACTGAAGCTTTCTTT	TRBV29-1	TRBD1	TRBJ1-1	NA
CASRGQRTGDEQYF	TGTGCCAGCAGGGGACAGAGGACGGGCGACGAGCAGTACTTC	TRBV12-3/TRBV12-4	TRBD1	TRBJ2-7	NA
CSVESHTDTQYF	TGCAGCGTAGAGTCCCACACAGATACGCAGTATTTT	TRBV29-1	NA	TRBJ2-3	NA
CASSNRAGELFF	TGTGCCAGCAGTAACAGGGCCGGGGAGCTGTTTTTT	TRBV6-1	NA	TRBJ2-2	few
CASSLTQDPNTEAFF	TGTGCCAGCAGCCTAACTCAGGACCCGAACACTGAAGCTTTCTTT	TRBV6-1	NA	TRBJ1-1	many